This T cell receptor beta chain was obtained from a study of TIL therapy for anti-PD-1-resistant metastatic lung cancer. Looking at the study overall: Half of patients were current or former smokers. Tumors carried a median around 1.4 non-synonymous mutations per megabase. Points from the study as a whole: Patients were highly selected, enriched for treatment-naive, never-smoker and oncogene-addicted cases.

The CDR3 consists of 11 residues. V dropped 4 bases and J dropped 13 bases, with 13 bases sitting between them. Germline CDR1 MGHDK, CDR2 SYGVNS. Stated time point: pre-treatment sample, taken before nivolumab and TIL therapy. This clone has a single count. Its antigen is unknown. The libraries were made with immunoSEQ v3. Survey-level samples got 2 million to 2.5 million read pairs; deep-level samples got about 4.5-6.5 million. The repertoire was sequenced with immunoSEQ multiplex PCR; TCRdb's copy has only in-frame clones and lacks some. The sample lists 55,000 or so clones, roughly four fifths occurring once.

The sequences come from blood, collected at baseline. The source is a person between 25 and 80 years old with non-small cell lung cancer. The chain carries TRBV25-1 and TRBJ2-5; no firm D call. DNA of the CDR3: TGTGCCAGCAGTGGGCCGCTCCCCGTGTACTTC. Amino acids: CASSGPLPVYF.